This passage covers 23 T cell receptor beta chains from one sample sequenced in a study of T-cell memory formation after mild COVID-19 (TCRdb year 2021). The library was generated by 5' RACE. Sequencer: Illumina NovaSeq 6000. TCRdb reran the public reads through fastp at Q25 and MiXCR, keeping productive beta chains. All rows with the same CDR3 protein become a single entry with the most common DNA and genes. The sample table holds over 300,000 distinct CDR3 sequences, of which around 20% were seen once. 20% to 25% of the sample rests with the top ten. The sample taken for sequencing was PBMCs or a T cell subset sorted from them (not recorded which). The origin of the receptors is a man between 18 and 35 years old who had mild COVID-19 (a few samples of this study predate the infection). The sample titles of this study are shuffled in the database, so cell type and time point are left out; the donor was told from shared clones.

The chain recombines TRBV12-3 or TRBV12-4 with TRBJ1-5; 7 nucleotides align to TRBD1. V gave up 5 bases and J gave up 3 bases; unmatched junction bases: 4. The CDR3 runs to 14 residues. CDR3 nucleotide sequence: TGTGCCAGCAGTCCCGGGACAGCCAATCAGCCCCAGCATTTT. Amino acids: CASSPGTANQPQHF.

This clonotype was counted ten times or more. The rearrangement links TRBV7-2 to TRBJ1-4, with TRBD1 identical over 10 bases. CDR1 and CDR2 (germline): SGHTA, FQGNSA. CDR3 length equals 15 residues. V was clipped by 3 bases and J by 4 bases; unmatched bases: 2. The CDR3: CASSLRDRGNEKLFF. The CDR3 DNA reads as TGTGCCAGCAGCTTGCGGGACAGGGGTAATGAAAAACTGTTTTTT. Variable domain in full (rest from reference TRBV7-2 and TRBJ1-4): GAGVSQSPSNKVTEKGKDVELRCDPISGHTALYWYRQSLGQGLEFLIYFQGNSAPDKSGLPSDRFSAERTGGSVSTLTIQRTQQEDSAVYLCASSLRDRGNEKLFFGSGTQLSVL.

This clonotype has a handful of counts. The J gene is TRBJ1-5, the V gene TRBV20-1; 7 bases are shared with TRBD1. CDR3 length equals 15 residues. Trimming cost V 3 bases and J 0 bases; bases outside gene matches: 5. Germline assignment: CDR1 DFQATT and CDR2 SNEGSKA (reference sequence). CDR3 sequence: CSASIQGNSNQPQHF. CDR3 coding DNA: TGCAGTGCTAGTATACAGGGGAATAGCAATCAGCCCCAGCATTTT.

This chain links TRBV5-1 with TRBJ1-1; the D gene is possibly TRBD1 (6 bases). Germline CDR1 reads SGHRS; CDR2 reads YFSETQ. Trimming stripped 3 bases from V and 5 bases from J, with 14 bases between. CDR3 length: 14 residues. In DNA, the CDR3 is TGCGCCAGCAGCTCCAATCCGGGGGCGACTGAAGCTTTCTTT. Residues: CASSSNPGATEAFF.

This clonotype was counted only a few times. The chain links TRBV15 to TRBJ2-1; tentatively, D is TRBD1 (5 bases). Germline loops: CDR1 LNHNV, CDR2 YYDKDF (reference sequence). CDR3 length: 16 amino acids. V shed 0 bases and J shed 8 bases, with 17 bases lying between them. Written as DNA, the CDR3 is TGTGCCACCAGCAGAGATTATGGGGCGGCCCGGGATGAGCAGTTCTTC. Translated: CATSRDYGAARDEQFF.

This clonotype showed up just once. V usage is TRBV11-2 and J usage is TRBJ2-7, with 15 bases aligning to TRBD2. In germline, CDR1 is SGHAT, CDR2 FQNNGV. The CDR3 covers 15 residues. The junction had 5 bases not matched to a gene; V was cut back by 7 bases and J by 4 bases. This CDR3 reads CASIHGTSGGYEQYF. The CDR3 DNA reads TGTGCCAGCATCCACGGGACTAGCGGGGGGTACGAGCAGTACTTC.

This clonotype came up a few times. The chain employs TRBV7-9 and TRBJ1-1, with D possibly matching TRBD1 (6 bases). There are 14 residues in the CDR3. Germline CDR1 reads SEHNR; CDR2 reads FQNEAQ (reference sequence). V was shortened by 1 base and J by 7 bases, with 13 bases between the two germline ends. CDR3 loop: CASSLDWRTDEAFF. The CDR3 nucleotides read TGTGCCAGCAGCTTAGATTGGAGGACAGATGAAGCTTTCTTT.

The V and J genes are TRBV6-6 and TRBJ2-7, with D perhaps TRBD2 (6 bases). CDR3 length: 13 amino acids. V lost 8 bases and J lost 10, with 21 bases in between. CDR1 is MNHNY, CDR2 SVGAGI, per germline (reference sequence). The chain's CDR3 is CASGGSDALVQYF. DNA of the CDR3: TGTGCCAGCGGGGGGTCGGACGCCTTAGTTCAGTACTTC.

The V and J genes are TRBV6-2 or TRBV6-3 and TRBJ1-1, with 7 nucleotides matching TRBD1. Germline CDR1 is MNHEY and CDR2 is SVGEGT. Trimming took 5 bases from V and 5 from J; bases not matched to a gene: 14. This CDR3 has 16 amino acids. The CDR3 bases are TGTGCCAGCAGTGGGGGACAGAGGGGAGGAGGGACTGAAGCTTTCTTT. It is translated as CASSGGQRGGGTEAFF.

The sample holds a few counts of this clonotype. The V gene is TRBV12-3 or TRBV12-4, the J gene TRBJ1-2; TRBD1 matches 9 bases. This CDR3 is built from 20 residues. V lost 2 bases to trimming and J lost 8 bases; unmatched junction nucleotides: 24. The CDR3 coding sequence is TGTGCCAGCAGTTTAAGGGGACCGGGACAGGGAATTGATCATTATTTCGGCTACACCTTC. The encoded protein is CASSLRGPGQGIDHYFGYTF.

The chain uses TRBV5-1 and TRBJ2-5, with TRBD2 matching over 13 bases. V shed 4 bases and J 3 bases; nucleotides not matched to a gene: 3. This CDR3 is built from 15 residues. Germline CDR1 and CDR2: SGHRS and YFSETQ. Here the CDR3 DNA reads TGCGCCAGCAGCCCGGGGACTAGCGGGGAAGAGACCCAGTACTTC. It translates to CASSPGTSGEETQYF.

The V gene is TRBV20-1, the J gene TRBJ2-7; D remains unclear. The CDR3 runs 13 residues. CDR1 is DFQATT and CDR2 is SNEGSKA in the germline V gene (reference sequence). Trimming left V 1 base short and J 2 bases short, with 9 bases between. Written as DNA, the CDR3 is TGCAGTGCTAGAGCGGGCAGCACCTACGAGCAGTACGTC. It encodes CSARAGSTYEQYV.

The chain combines TRBV12-3 or TRBV12-4 with TRBJ2-1, with TRBD2 matching 7 bases. V shed 5 bases, J shed 0 bases, and the junction held 4 bases outside the gene matches. There are 15 residues in the CDR3. The CDR3 sequence is CASSVGGYSYNEQFF. The DNA of the CDR3 is TGTGCCAGCAGTGTCGGGGGGTACTCCTACAATGAGCAGTTCTTC.

Here the CDR3 reads CSVREVDNSPLHF. In DNA form, the CDR3 reads TGCAGCGTCCGGGAGGTTGATAATTCACCCCTCCACTTT. V is TRBV29-1 and J is TRBJ1-6; D ambiguous. This CDR3 spans 13 amino acids. CDR1 and CDR2 (germline): SQVTM, ANQGSEA. Deletions cut 6 bases from V and 5 bases from J, with 11 bases between.

The chain combines TRBV12-3 or TRBV12-4 with TRBJ2-7; the D call may be TRBD1 or TRBD2 (5 bases each). Trimming took off 5 bases at V and 5 bases at J, with 16 bases between the two ends. The CDR3 runs to 14 residues. The CDR3 region has the DNA TGTGCCAGCAGTCCGGAGGATAGGGGCAACGAGCAGTACTTC. As protein: CASSPEDRGNEQYF.

This clonotype was detected many times. This chain connects TRBV7-2 to TRBJ1-2; 7 nucleotides match TRBD1. Germline V lookup: CDR1 SGHTA, CDR2 FQGNSA. The CDR3 has 16 amino acids. V was clipped by 5 bases and J by 6 bases; unmatched bases: 15. The CDR3 region is CASSTYTGEEIHGYTF. CDR3 DNA sequence: TGTGCCAGCAGCACTTACACAGGGGAGGAAATACATGGCTACACCTTC.

The chain carries TRBV4-3 and TRBJ2-7; no clear D gene. The CDR3 runs 15 residues. Trimming cost V 1 base and J 2 bases, with 12 bases left between them. The germline V gene encodes CDR1 LGHNA and CDR2 YSLEER. The CDR3 sequence: CASSQGALRPYEQYF. In nucleotides, the CDR3 is TGCGCCAGCAGCCAAGGGGCCCTGCGACCCTACGAGCAGTACTTC.

The table lists this clonotype with a few counts. The chain employs TRBV4-1 and TRBJ1-2; D unresolved. Germline CDR1 reads MGHRA; CDR2 reads YSYEKL. This CDR3 spans 13 amino acids. V lost 4 bases to trimming and J lost 2 bases, with 8 bases between them. This chain's CDR3 is CASSPEQNYGYTF. CDR3 bases: TGCGCCAGCAGCCCAGAACAGAACTATGGCTACACCTTC.

This chain links TRBV5-1 with TRBJ2-2; 7 bases align to TRBD1. This CDR3 region has 14 residues. Germline-derived CDR1 and CDR2 are SGHRS and YFSETQ. V shed 4 bases, J shed 6 bases, and the junction held 6 bases outside the gene matches. This CDR3 is CASSPRGGPGELFF. CDR3 bases: TGCGCCAGCAGCCCCCGAGGGGGCCCCGGGGAGCTGTTTTTT.

This clonotype has just a few counts. This chain uses TRBV6-2 or TRBV6-3 with TRBJ2-5, with TRBD1 identical over 9 bases. Germline lookup yields CDR1 MNHEY and CDR2 SVGEGT. The CDR3 contains 15 residues. V was clipped by 0 bases and J by 13 bases; unmatched bases: 12. This chain's CDR3 is CASSYSLYRDRALYF. CDR3 bases: TGTGCCAGCAGTTACTCGCTCTATCGGGACAGGGCCTTGTACTTC.

This clonotype is a singleton in its sample. The rearrangement uses TRBV4-2 and TRBJ1-6, with a weak D call TRBD1 (5 bases). V was clipped by 4 bases and J by 12 bases, with 13 bases between them. The germline V gene has CDR1 LGHNA and CDR2 YNFKEQ. There are 13 residues in the CDR3. CDR3 nucleotide sequence: TGTGCCAGCAGCCCGGTCGGGGGGGGACCCCTCCACTTT. As protein: CASSPVGGGPLHF.

This sequence joins TRBV24-1 and TRBJ2-2; D may be TRBD1 or TRBD2 (5 bases each). The CDR3 is 14 amino acids. V was shortened by 9 bases and J by 6 bases, with 16 bases between the two germline ends. Looked up from germline, CDR1 is KGHDR and CDR2 is SFDVKD. The chain's CDR3 is CATAQTRGPGELFF. CDR3 DNA sequence: TGTGCCACCGCACAAACGAGGGGTCCCGGGGAGCTGTTTTTT.

This clonotype was seen only a few times. V is TRBV6-5 and J is TRBJ1-1; D is unresolved. CDR1 is MNHEY and CDR2 is SVGAGI in the germline V gene. V was clipped by 7 bases and J by 3 bases, with 18 bases between them. This CDR3 contains 15 residues. The CDR3 DNA reads TGTGCCAGCACCCCTAAGGGAGGGAGAGACACTGAAGCTTTCTTT. Protein sequence: CASTPKGGRDTEAFF.